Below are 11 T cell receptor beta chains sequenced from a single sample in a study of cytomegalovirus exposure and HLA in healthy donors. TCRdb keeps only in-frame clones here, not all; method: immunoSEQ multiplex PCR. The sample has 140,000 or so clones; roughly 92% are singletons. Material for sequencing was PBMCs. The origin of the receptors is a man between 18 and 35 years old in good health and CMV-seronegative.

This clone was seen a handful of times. CDR3 in DNA: TGCGCCAGCAGCTTGGGAGGGAATAGCAATCAGCCCCAGCATTTT. It yields the protein CASSLGGNSNQPQHF. This chain uses TRBV5-1 with TRBJ1-5; the D is unclear. V was shortened by 0 bases and J by 0 bases, with 7 bases between the two germline ends. Germline CDR1 is SGHRS and CDR2 is YFSETQ. The CDR3 covers 15 residues.

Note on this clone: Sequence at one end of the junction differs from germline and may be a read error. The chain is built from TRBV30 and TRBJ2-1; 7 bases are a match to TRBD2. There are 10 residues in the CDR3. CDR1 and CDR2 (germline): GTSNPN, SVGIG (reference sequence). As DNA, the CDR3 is TGTGCCTGGAGCGCCGGGACTACCCTCTTC. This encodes CAWSAGTTLF.

CDR3 region: CASSYWAPEEGQPQHF. Here the CDR3 DNA reads TGTGCCAGCAGTTACTGGGCACCCGAAGAGGGTCAGCCCCAGCATTTT. V is TRBV6-5 and J is TRBJ1-5; D ambiguous. The V end lost 1 base, the J end lost 6 bases, and 16 bases lay between the germline ends. Germline CDR1 reads MNHEY; CDR2 reads SVGAGI. CDR3 length: 16 amino acids.

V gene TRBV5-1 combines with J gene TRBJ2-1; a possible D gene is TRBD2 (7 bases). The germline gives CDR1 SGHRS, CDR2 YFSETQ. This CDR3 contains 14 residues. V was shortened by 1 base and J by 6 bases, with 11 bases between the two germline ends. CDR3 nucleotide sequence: TGCGCCAGCAGCTTGCGGGGGGCAAGCAATGAGCAGTTCTTC. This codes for CASSLRGASNEQFF. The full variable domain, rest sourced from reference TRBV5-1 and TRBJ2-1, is KAGVTQTPRYLIKTRGQQVTLSCSPISGHRSVSWYQQTPGQGLQFLFEYFSETQRNKGNFPGRFSGRQFSNSRSEMNVSTLELGDSALYLCASSLRGASNEQFFGPGTRLTVL.

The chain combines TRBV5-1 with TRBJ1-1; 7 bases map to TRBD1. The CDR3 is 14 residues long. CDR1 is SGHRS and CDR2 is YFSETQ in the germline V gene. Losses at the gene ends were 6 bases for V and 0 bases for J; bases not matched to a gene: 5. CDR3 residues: CASNQDRMNTEAFF. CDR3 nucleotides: TGCGCCAGCAACCAGGACAGGATGAACACTGAAGCTTTCTTT.

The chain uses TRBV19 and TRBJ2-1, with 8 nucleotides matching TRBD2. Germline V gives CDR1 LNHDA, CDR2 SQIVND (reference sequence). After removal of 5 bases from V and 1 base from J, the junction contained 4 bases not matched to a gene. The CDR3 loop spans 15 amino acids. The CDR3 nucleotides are TGTGCCAGTAGTCGAGCGGGGGTTTCCTACAATGAGCAGTTCTTC. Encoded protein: CASSRAGVSYNEQFF.

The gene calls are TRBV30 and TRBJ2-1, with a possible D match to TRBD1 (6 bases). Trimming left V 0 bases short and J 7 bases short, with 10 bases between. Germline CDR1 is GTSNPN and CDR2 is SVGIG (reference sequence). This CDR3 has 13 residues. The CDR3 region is CAWSVKQGNEQFF. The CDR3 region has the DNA TGTGCCTGGAGTGTAAAGCAGGGGAATGAGCAGTTCTTC.

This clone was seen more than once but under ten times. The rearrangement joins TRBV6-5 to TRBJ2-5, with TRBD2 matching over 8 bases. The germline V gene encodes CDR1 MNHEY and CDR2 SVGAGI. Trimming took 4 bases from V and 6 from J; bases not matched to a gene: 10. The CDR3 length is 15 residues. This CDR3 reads CASSSQAGAVQTQYF. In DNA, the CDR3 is TGTGCCAGCAGTTCCCAAGCGGGAGCTGTACAGACCCAGTACTTC.

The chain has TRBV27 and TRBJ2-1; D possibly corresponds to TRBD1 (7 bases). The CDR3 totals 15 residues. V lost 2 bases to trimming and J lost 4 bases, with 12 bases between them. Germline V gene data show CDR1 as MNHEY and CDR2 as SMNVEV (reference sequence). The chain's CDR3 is CASSLAGGLYNEQFF. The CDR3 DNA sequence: TGTGCCAGCAGTTTAGCAGGGGGGTTATACAATGAGCAGTTCTTC.

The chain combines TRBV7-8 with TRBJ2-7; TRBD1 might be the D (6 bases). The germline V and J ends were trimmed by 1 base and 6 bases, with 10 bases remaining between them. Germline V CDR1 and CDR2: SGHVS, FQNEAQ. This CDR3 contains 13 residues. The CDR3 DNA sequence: TGTGCCAGCAGCTTAGTTACAGGGCTCGAGCAGTACGTC. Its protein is CASSLVTGLEQYV.

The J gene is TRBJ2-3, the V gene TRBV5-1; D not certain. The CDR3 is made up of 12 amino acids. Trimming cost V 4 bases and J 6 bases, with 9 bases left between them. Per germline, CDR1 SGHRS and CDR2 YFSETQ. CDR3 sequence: CASSPPEDTQYF. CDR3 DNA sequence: TGCGCCAGCAGCCCGCCGGAGGATACGCAGTATTTT.